This entry lists 24 T cell receptor beta chains sequenced from one sample in a study of shared clonotypes between healthy human individuals. TCRdb's copy holds only in-frame clones and misses some; the assay was immunoSEQ multiplex PCR. The top ten clones hold about 0.4% of a sample with around 1.5 million clones, about 98% of them seen once. Material: naive CD4+ T cells sorted from blood. As to subset: CD45RA+ positively selected. The source of these receptors is a man aged 25-40 years in good health.

The rearrangement links TRBV28 to TRBJ2-1; tentatively, D is TRBD1 (5 bases). V was pared by 2 bases and J by 4 bases, with 15 bases between. The CDR3 extends over 16 amino acids. CDR1 MDHEN and CDR2 SYDVKM come from the germline V gene. CDR3 nucleotides: TGTGCCAGCAGTTTAGATGCCGCAGGGTGGTACAATGAGCAGTTCTTC. Translation gives CASSLDAAGWYNEQFF.

The V and J genes are TRBV10-3 and TRBJ2-7; 7 bases fit TRBD2. Germline V gene lookup returns CDR1 ENHRY and CDR2 SYGVKD. CDR3 length equals 13 residues. V lost 11 bases and J lost 2; bases outside the gene matches: 9. CDR3 amino acids: CASQRDLAYEQYF. The CDR3 DNA follows: TGTGCCTCACAGCGGGACTTAGCCTACGAGCAGTACTTC.

The chain employs TRBV29-1 and TRBJ1-2, with D unresolved. Trimming removed 3 bases from V and 10 bases from J, with 6 bases in between. Germline V gives CDR1 SQVTM, CDR2 ANQGSEA. This CDR3 has 9 residues. The CDR3 nucleotides read TGCAGCGTTGAGGGTGACTACACCTTC. It encodes CSVEGDYTF.

This rearrangement joins TRBV28 to TRBJ2-7; tentative D call: TRBD1 (5 bases). Germline-derived CDR1 and CDR2 are MDHEN and SYDVKM. V was clipped by 5 bases and J by 0 bases, with 14 bases between them. The CDR3 has 15 residues. The CDR3 spells CASSPRTKFSYEQYF. The CDR3 DNA is TGTGCCAGCAGTCCCCGGACAAAATTCTCCTACGAGCAGTACTTC. The full variable domain, rest sourced from reference TRBV28 and TRBJ2-7, is DVKVTQSSRYLVKRTGEKVFLECVQDMDHENMFWYRQDPGLGLRLIYFSYDVKMKEKGDIPEGYSVSREKKERFSLILESASTNQTSMYLCASSPRTKFSYEQYFGPGTRLTVT.

The chain has TRBV9 and TRBJ2-5, with 8 bases aligning to TRBD2. This CDR3 has 17 amino acids. CDR1 and CDR2 (germline): SGDLS, YYNGEE. J lost 0 bases, V lost 0 bases, and 7 bases had no gene match. CDR3 sequence reads: CASSVALAGGHQETQYF. The CDR3 region has the DNA TGTGCCAGCAGCGTAGCTCTTGCGGGAGGACACCAAGAGACCCAGTACTTC.

The chain joins TRBV27 to TRBJ2-7; TRBD1 matches at 10 bases. The CDR3 has 17 residues. Germline CDR1 and CDR2: MNHEY and SMNVEV (reference sequence). After removal of 5 bases from V and 4 bases from J, the junction contained 14 bases not matched to a gene. The CDR3 spells CASSPRQGAAVLYEQYF. The CDR3 nucleotides are TGTGCCAGCAGTCCACGACAGGGGGCCGCCGTCCTTTACGAGCAGTACTTC.

The genes are TRBV18 and TRBJ2-3; D is ambiguous. Germline V CDR1 and CDR2: KGHSH, LQKENI. The CDR3 length is 14 residues. V lost 5 bases, J lost 0 bases, and 9 bases lay in between. The DNA of the CDR3 is TGTGCCAGCTCATCAGGACCTAGCACAGATACGCAGTATTTT. This gives the protein CASSSGPSTDTQYF. The full variable domain, with the rest looked up from reference TRBV18 and TRBJ2-3, is NAGVMQNPRHLVRRRGQEARLRCSPMKGHSHVYWYRQLPEEGLKFMVYLQKENIIDESGMPKERFSAEFPKEGPSILRIQQVVRGDSAAYFCASSSGPSTDTQYFGPGTRLTVL.

V is TRBV25-1 and J is TRBJ1-4; D possibly corresponds to TRBD1 (5 bases). This CDR3 comprises 14 residues. Germline V gene data show CDR1 as MGHDK and CDR2 as SYGVNS. With 3 bases removed from V and 4 bases from J, the gap between germline ends came to 9 bases. The CDR3: CASSEGPYNEKLFF. In DNA, the CDR3 is TGTGCCAGCAGTGAGGGACCGTATAATGAAAAACTGTTTTTT.

The chain carries TRBV2 and TRBJ2-3; no firm D call. With 2 bases removed from V and 6 bases from J, the gap between germline ends came to 15 bases. CDR1 and CDR2 (germline): SNHLY, FYNNEI. The CDR3 has 15 residues. The CDR3 here is CASSEITAVGDTQYF. CDR3 coding DNA: TGTGCCAGCAGTGAAATCACTGCAGTGGGGGATACGCAGTATTTT.

This clone is a singleton in its sample. The V and J genes are TRBV6-5 and TRBJ2-7, with D perhaps matching TRBD2 (6 bases). The germline V gene encodes CDR1 MNHEY and CDR2 SVGAGI. Trimming took 5 bases from V and 3 from J, leaving 17 bases between them. CDR3 length: 15 residues. CDR3 sequence: CASSPVRGTLYEQYF. CDR3 DNA sequence: TGTGCCAGCAGTCCAGTCCGGGGGACTCTCTACGAGCAGTACTTC.

The chain combines TRBV1 with TRBJ2-4. TRBV1 is given as a pseudogene. This CDR3 has 13 amino acids. CDR3 in amino acids: CTSSQEDGGGQYF. The CDR3 nucleotides read TGCACCAGCAGCCAAGAGGATGGAGGGGGTCAGTACTTC.

The gene calls are TRBV7-2 and TRBJ2-7, with TRBD2 identical over 9 bases. The CDR3 loop spans 14 amino acids. Looked up from germline, CDR1 is SGHTA and CDR2 is FQGNSA. V dropped 5 bases and J dropped 4; count of bases not matched to a gene: 6. CDR3 nucleotide sequence: TGTGCCAGCAGCCGCCGGACTAGCGTATACGAGCAGTACTTC. Its translation: CASSRRTSVYEQYF.

CDR3 sequence (DNA): TGTGCCAGCACCCCGGGCCGGGCCTCAGATACGCAGTATTTT. Translated, it gives CASTPGRASDTQYF. This chain uses TRBV9 with TRBJ2-3; D call uncertain. The V end was cut by 6 bases, the J end by 4 bases, with 15 bases between. CDR3 length equals 14 residues. The germline V gene has CDR1 SGDLS and CDR2 YYNGEE.

The rearrangement links TRBV19 to TRBJ1-5; 8 bases are shared with TRBD1. The V gene's germline CDR1 is LNHDA and CDR2 SQIVND (reference sequence). CDR3 length: 15 residues. With 6 bases clipped from V and 4 bases from J, the junction kept 8 bases outside the gene matches. Here the CDR3 reads CASRLGTGKNQPQHF. The CDR3, as DNA: TGTGCCAGTAGACTTGGGACAGGTAAGAATCAGCCCCAGCATTTT.

The gene calls are TRBV5-1 and TRBJ1-2, with D unresolved. This CDR3 region has 15 residues. Germline values: CDR1 SGHRS, CDR2 YFSETQ. Trimming took off 0 bases at V and 8 bases at J, with 17 bases between the two ends. CDR3 residues: CASSLVGPQQGGYTF. The CDR3 coding sequence is TGCGCCAGCAGCTTGGTTGGGCCCCAGCAAGGCGGCTACACCTTC. Looking up the rest from reference TRBV5-1 and TRBJ1-2 gives the full variable domain: KAGVTQTPRYLIKTRGQQVTLSCSPISGHRSVSWYQQTPGQGLQFLFEYFSETQRNKGNFPGRFSGRQFSNSRSEMNVSTLELGDSALYLCASSLVGPQQGGYTFGSGTRLTVV.

This clone was observed once. The sample contains more than one DNA sequence encoding this CDR3. The CDR3 loop reads CASSVGASRETQYF. CDR3 nucleotide sequence: TGTGCCAGCAGCGTAGGGGCTAGCCGGGAGACCCAGTACTTC. This chain joins TRBV9 and TRBJ2-5, with TRBD2 as a possible D gene (5 bases). Per germline, CDR1 SGDLS and CDR2 YYNGEE. The V gene lost 0 bases and the J gene lost 5 bases, with 11 bases spanning the gap. CDR3 length: 14 amino acids.

J is TRBJ2-3 and V is TRBV15, with D possibly being TRBD2 (6 bases). Trimming pared 0 bases from V and 2 bases from J, leaving 12 bases between. Germline V gives CDR1 LNHNV, CDR2 YYDKDF (reference sequence). The CDR3 is 16 residues long. The CDR3 reads CATSRDLAGNTDTQYF. DNA for the CDR3: TGTGCCACCAGCAGAGATCTGGCGGGAAACACAGATACGCAGTATTTT.

J is TRBJ1-5 and V is TRBV7-9; no clear D gene. Germline CDR1 and CDR2: SEHNR and FQNEAQ (reference sequence). This CDR3 is 16 amino acids long. V lost 5 bases and J lost 1, with 15 bases in between. The DNA for the CDR3 is TGTGCCAGCAGCCTGGGTAGTGGCAGGAGCAATCAGCCCCAGCATTTT. This encodes CASSLGSGRSNQPQHF.

This chain connects TRBV4-2 to TRBJ2-1; 7 nucleotides align to TRBD2. Germline V gene sequence: CDR1 LGHNA, CDR2 YNFKEQ. After removal of 0 bases from V and 10 bases from J, the junction contained 9 bases not matched to a gene. This CDR3 is 15 amino acids long. The CDR3 bases are TGTGCCAGCAGCCAAGATCCCTTGAGGGAGGGCGAGCAGTTCTTC. It translates to CASSQDPLREGEQFF.

CDR3 protein: CASSFSGRERYNEQFF. In DNA form, the CDR3 reads TGTGCCAGCAGCTTTAGCGGGAGGGAGCGTTACAATGAGCAGTTCTTC. J is TRBJ2-1 and V is TRBV12-1; the table names TRBD2, a call not compared with the DNA. TRBV12-1 is termed a pseudogene. There are 16 residues in the CDR3.

The chain combines TRBV5-4 with TRBJ1-2, with unresolved D. This CDR3 contains 11 residues. CDR1 is SGHNT and CDR2 is YYREEE in the germline V gene (reference sequence). V lost 4 bases and J 8 bases, leaving 9 bases between the germline ends. CDR3 loop: CASSEFGGYTF. The CDR3 DNA is TGTGCCAGCAGCGAGTTTGGCGGCTACACCTTC.

J is TRBJ2-1 and V is TRBV5-1; D is unresolved. This CDR3 is 17 amino acids long. The germline CDR1 and CDR2 sequences are SGHRS and YFSETQ. V shed 5 bases and J shed 0 bases, with 18 bases lying between them. CDR3 sequence (DNA): TGCGCCAGCAGTCAACTTTCTGGCCGGAGCTCCTACAATGAGCAGTTCTTC. Translating gives CASSQLSGRSSYNEQFF.

The rearrangement uses TRBV29-1 and TRBJ2-3; D is perhaps TRBD2 (6 bases). CDR1 SQVTM and CDR2 ANQGSEA come from the germline V gene. This CDR3 has 12 amino acids. Trimming left V 4 bases short and J 4 bases short, with 9 bases between. CDR3 sequence reads: CSVGLVADTQYF. The CDR3 DNA follows: TGCAGCGTTGGACTAGTCGCAGATACGCAGTATTTT.

The chain recombines TRBV7-9 with TRBJ2-1, with 10 positions matching TRBD2. V trimming: 5 bases; J trimming: 0 bases; junction bases outside the gene matches: 4. Germline assignment: CDR1 SEHNR and CDR2 FQNEAQ (reference sequence). The CDR3 sequence is 16 residues long. CDR3 nucleotide sequence: TGTGCCAGCAGCGGCGCTAGCGGGAGCTCCTACAATGAGCAGTTCTTC. Amino acid sequence: CASSGASGSSYNEQFF.